This TCR beta chain was sequenced in a study of T cell responses to AZD1222 COVID-19 vaccine (dated by TCRdb to the early 2020s). For context, the study as a whole: AZD1222 recipients given second doses at about 4 weeks or at about 12 weeks were pooled, since spike-specific TCR depth and breadth were not found to differ between the two schedules. TCR sequencing was performed for 230 to 250 trial participants, of whom roughly 200 were given two doses of AZD1222 and some 26 were given two doses of MenACWY control vaccine. Enrollment into the trials was organized by age into subgroups of 18-55, 56-69 and 70-plus years, and those subgroups contained around 150, 28 and 57 TCR-sequenced participants, respectively. What the authors observed across the whole study: Conclusions about previously exposed vaccinees are limited because only a handful of AZD1222 recipients were SARS-CoV-2 seropositive at baseline. Participants were mostly white British and included more females than males, and it was suggested by the authors that clonal diversity may have been underestimated. A significant rise in spike-specific TCR breadth and depth was observed after two AZD1222 doses relative to day 0 and relative to MenACWY recipients. The 56-69-year group was small, and its depth increase did not reach significance, likely because of low power. Reportedly, almost half of the unique spike-specific TCRs recognized epitopes lying outside the regions that are mutated in the B.1.351 and B.1.1.7 variants. CD4 TCRs associated with the vaccine covered the entire spike protein, and the dominant responses were in regions 160-218 and 743-854. Because no day 14 peak-response samples were available, repertoires were characterized only after the peak T cell response.

This clone was seen a handful of times. Its recognized antigen is unknown. No base quality information exists; no much larger clone differs at one position. From cysteine to phenylalanine, the CDR3 is 15 amino acids long. Of the read, only the CDR3 DNA is kept; its 45 bases are in frame from base 1. Germline trimming: 4 bases from V, 5 bases from J; junction bases outside gene matches: 7. CDR1 and CDR2 are drawn from the germline V gene: SGHRS, YFSETQ. Sample time point, as interpreted from the label and publication: baseline before first vaccination. Samples from vaccinated people were obtained from the UK trials COV001 and COV002, which included a single-blind randomized controlled phase 2/3 trial of AZD1222 (ChAdOx1 nCoV-19) in healthy adults. For TCRbeta chain sequencing, PBMC samples from trial participants were taken at day 0 and at day 28 after the second dose. The CDR3 regions of human TCRbeta chains were analyzed by immunosequencing. Processing in the source paper ran as follows. TCRs in the repertoires were matched against a reference library of SARS-CoV-2-specific TCRs that had been generated with the MIRA antigen-specificity platform. Breadth was defined as the fraction of unique TCRs that were SARS-CoV-2-associated, and depth was defined as the fraction of total T cells that were SARS-CoV-2-associated. Each spike-specific TCR was assigned to its reactive spike region and to a CD4 or CD8 class using the MIRA data. Log10-transformed breadth and depth values were compared by one-way ANOVA with Sidak's multiple comparisons tests. TCRdb took this table from immuneACCESS and kept in-frame rearrangements with V and J called. Such tables lack part of the clones; where checked against another copy, unresolved V genes explain under half of the gap, and the rest is unexplained. V, J and clone size are those of that table, while D and trimming were read from the DNA. The sample table lists roughly 55,000 clones, roughly 90% of them with a count of one. Roughly 2% of the sample goes to the ten largest clones.

The clonotype was recovered from an adult in good health. The material was peripheral blood, obtained on day 0 of AZD1222 vaccination. The chain employs TRBV5-1 and TRBJ2-1, with 9 junctional bases fitting TRBD1. The CDR3 has the sequence CASSRTGVADNEQFF. The nucleotide sequence reads TGCGCCAGCAGCCGGACAGGGGTAGCGGACAATGAGCAGTTCTTC.